The entry that follows covers one T cell receptor (beta chain) sequence. The antigen remains undetermined. The data belong to a study of shared clonotypes between healthy human individuals. The V and J ends lost 5 bases and 3 bases respectively, with 11 bases between them. The CDR3 length is 15 residues. The germline V gene has CDR1 SGHVS and CDR2 FNYEAQ. Study-wide results and caveats: The study found lower generation probabilities in non-shared clonotypes than in those shared by all four donors.

Assay: immunoSEQ multiplex PCR; the TCRdb copy retains only in-frame clones and omits some. The repertoire holds over 850,000 clones, approximately 80% seen once, with 0.52% in the top ten. This receptor was obtained from a man in his late teens or twenties in good health. Some clones in this sample may be carry-over from other donors' samples. The rearrangement links TRBV7-6 to TRBJ2-6, with a possible D match to TRBD1 (5 bases). The sequenced sample was memory CD4+ T cells from PBMCs. Subset given: CD45RA-negative fraction. The CDR3 protein is CASSTDTFGANVLTF. The CDR3 DNA sequence: TGTGCCAGCAGCACGGACACGTTTGGGGCCAACGTCCTGACTTTC.